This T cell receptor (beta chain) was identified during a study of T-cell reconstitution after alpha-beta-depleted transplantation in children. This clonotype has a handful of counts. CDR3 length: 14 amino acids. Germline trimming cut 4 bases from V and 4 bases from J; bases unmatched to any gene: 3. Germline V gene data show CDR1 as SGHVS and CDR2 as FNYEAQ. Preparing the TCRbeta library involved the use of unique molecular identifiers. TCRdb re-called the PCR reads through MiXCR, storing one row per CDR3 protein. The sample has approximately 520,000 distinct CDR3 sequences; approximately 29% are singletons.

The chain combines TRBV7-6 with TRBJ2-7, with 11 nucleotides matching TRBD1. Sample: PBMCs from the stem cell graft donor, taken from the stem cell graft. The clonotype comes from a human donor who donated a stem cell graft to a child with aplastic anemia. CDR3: CASSSGQGEYEQYV. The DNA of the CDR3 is TGTGCCAGCAGCTCGGGACAGGGGGAGTACGAGCAGTACGTC.